This T cell receptor (beta chain) was sequenced in a study of PD-L1 blockade in urothelial cancer. Study context: At 3 weeks (second dose) and 6 weeks after starting treatment, blood was analyzed. Broader study findings: The study found that durable-benefit patients expanded tumor-associated blood clones more at 3 weeks.

In regard to this clone: Antigen specificity is unknown.

Urothelial carcinoma, locally advanced or metastatic, affected the patients. V lost 0 bases and J lost 0; bases outside the gene matches: 6. Germline V CDR1 and CDR2: SGHRS, YFSETQ. This CDR3 has 18 residues. The protocol was immunoSEQ multiplex PCR, while the TCRdb copy is restricted to in-frame clones and leaves out a portion. Of under 50,000 clones listed, 75% to 95% were seen once; the top ten hold roughly 8%. V usage is TRBV5-1 and J usage is TRBJ1-6; 7 positions match TRBD1. The material sequenced was PBMCs, taken around atezolizumab (anti-PD-L1) treatment. This receptor was identified in a man between 65 and 80 years old with urothelial cancer. The CDR3 spells CASSLEGTASSYNSPLHF. CDR3 coding DNA: TGCGCCAGCAGCTTGGAGGGGACAGCAAGCTCCTATAATTCACCCCTCCACTTT.